This passage covers 32 T cell receptor beta chains from one sample sequenced in a study of cytomegalovirus exposure and HLA in healthy donors. Both 60 Vbeta primers and 13 Jbeta primers went into the PCR. Sequencing used immunoSEQ multiplex PCR; TCRdb keeps in-frame clones, though not all of them. The sample yields around 90,000 clones, about two thirds seen once. The source material was PBMCs. The receptors were gathered from a woman in her forties or fifties in good health and CMV-seropositive.

This clone was recorded at least ten times. The chain joins TRBV4-1 to TRBJ1-5; no clear D gene. The CDR3 has 13 residues. Trimming left V 0 bases short and J 9 bases short, with 9 bases between. Germline CDR1 is MGHRA and CDR2 is YSYEKL. The CDR3 DNA follows: TGCGCCAGCAGCCAAGATGGAGGTTGGCCCCAGCATTTT. Translation: CASSQDGGWPQHF.

V gene TRBV5-6 combines with J gene TRBJ2-5; 9 bases align to TRBD1. The end of the DNA fits TRBJ2-7 better, so the J call may be wrong. This CDR3 is built from 16 residues. The germline V gene encodes CDR1 SGHDT and CDR2 YYEEEE. The CDR3 region is CASSHPGTGTSYEQYF. The CDR3 DNA sequence: TGTGCCAGCAGCCATCCCGGGACAGGGACCTCCTACGAGCAGTACTTC.

This rearrangement joins TRBV5-5 to TRBJ1-6; D gene ambiguous. V was clipped by 0 bases and J by 8 bases, with 6 bases between them. The germline V gene has CDR1 SGHKS and CDR2 YYEKEE (reference sequence). The CDR3 consists of 13 residues. CDR3 sequence (DNA): TGTGCCAGCAGCTTGGTGCGGGATTCACCCCTCCACTTT. It is translated as CASSLVRDSPLHF.

This clone is medium-sized by share. The chain uses TRBV4-2 and TRBJ2-3; D unresolved. V gave up 0 bases and J gave up 2 bases, with 12 bases separating them. This CDR3 is built from 16 residues. Germline lookup yields CDR1 LGHNA and CDR2 YNFKEQ. As DNA, the CDR3 is TGTGCCAGCAGCCAAGATCGGAAGAGGATCACAGATACGCAGTATTTT. Translated, it gives CASSQDRKRITDTQYF.

J is TRBJ1-2 and V is TRBV7-9; the D gene is possibly TRBD1 (5 bases). Trimming took 5 bases from V and 7 from J, leaving 14 bases between them. CDR3 size: 13 residues. Germline-derived CDR1 and CDR2 are SEHNR and FQNEAQ (reference sequence). CDR3 sequence (DNA): TGTGCCAGCAGCCCGGACACCGCTCTTGGCTACACCTTC. Its protein product is CASSPDTALGYTF.

This clone was detected a few times. V is TRBV27 and J is TRBJ1-2; 7 bases agree with TRBD1. Germline trimming cut 8 bases from V and 2 bases from J; bases unmatched to any gene: 5. Germline V gene data show CDR1 as MNHEY and CDR2 as SMNVEV (reference sequence). The CDR3 length is 13 residues. CDR3 bases: TGTGCCAGCTGCAGGACAGGCAACTATGGCTACACCTTC. Its translation: CASCRTGNYGYTF.

This chain joins TRBV4-3 and TRBJ1-1; D gene uncertain. In germline, CDR1 is LGHNA, CDR2 YSLEER. This CDR3 is 15 amino acids long. V was trimmed by 1 base and J by 5 bases, leaving 14 bases between them. The CDR3 reads CASSQALGLATEAFF. The CDR3 DNA reads as TGCGCCAGCAGCCAAGCATTAGGGTTAGCGACTGAAGCTTTCTTT.

V usage is TRBV7-9 and J usage is TRBJ2-3; 7 bases map to TRBD1. The CDR3 is 15 amino acids. Per the germline V gene, CDR1 is SEHNR and CDR2 is FQNEAQ (reference sequence). The trim removed 1 base at V and 6 bases at J, leaving 7 bases unmatched. The CDR3 spells CASSLGQGKLDTQYF. DNA for the CDR3: TGTGCCAGCAGCTTAGGACAGGGAAAATTGGATACGCAGTATTTT.

The gene calls are TRBV28 and TRBJ2-7, with 12 bases that match TRBD1. The germline V gene encodes CDR1 MDHEN and CDR2 SYDVKM. The CDR3 has 16 residues. J gave up 6 bases and V 7 bases, and 13 bases lay outside the gene matches. This CDR3 reads CASTSSTGQGAGEQYF. CDR3 in DNA: TGTGCCAGCACCTCCTCCACGGGACAGGGGGCGGGCGAGCAGTACTTC.

V is TRBV30 and J is TRBJ1-4; a weak D match, TRBD1 (6 bases). Between the trimmed V and J ends, which lost 3 bases and 3 bases, there was a span of 17 bases. The CDR3 has 16 residues. Germline CDR1 GTSNPN, CDR2 SVGIG (reference sequence). The DNA of the CDR3 is TGTGCCTGGAGGACGAAAGACAGGCGGGCTAATGAAAAACTGTTTTTT. Protein: CAWRTKDRRANEKLFF.

The genes are TRBV28 and TRBJ2-7, with D maybe TRBD1 (6 bases). The CDR3 covers 13 residues. Between the trimmed V and J ends, which lost 3 bases and 4 bases, there was a span of 10 bases. CDR1 is MDHEN, CDR2 SYDVKM, per germline. DNA of the CDR3: TGTGCCAGCAGTTTGGGGACAAATTACGAGCAGTACTTC. This codes for CASSLGTNYEQYF. Looking up the rest from reference TRBV28 and TRBJ2-7 gives the full variable domain: DVKVTQSSRYLVKRTGEKVFLECVQDMDHENMFWYRQDPGLGLRLIYFSYDVKMKEKGDIPEGYSVSREKKERFSLILESASTNQTSMYLCASSLGTNYEQYFGPGTRLTVT.

The chain carries TRBV11-2 and TRBJ2-3; TRBD1 aligns across 8 bases. V gave up 6 bases and J gave up 3 bases; unmatched junction bases: 8. The germline V gene encodes CDR1 SGHAT and CDR2 FQNNGV. CDR3 length: 15 amino acids. The CDR3 nucleotides read TGTGCCAGCAGTCCCGACAGGGGCAGGACAGATACGCAGTATTTT. Amino acid sequence: CASSPDRGRTDTQYF.

The chain uses TRBV19 and TRBJ1-1; TRBD1 matches at 7 bases. Germline V gene data show CDR1 as LNHDA and CDR2 as SQIVND (reference sequence). The V and J ends lost 3 bases and 3 bases, in that order; junction bases with no gene match: 1. The CDR3 contains 13 residues. The CDR3 protein is CASSMTGYTEAFF. DNA for the CDR3: TGTGCCAGTAGTATGACAGGGTACACTGAAGCTTTCTTT.

The V call is TRBV28, the J call TRBJ1-1, with 8 bases aligning to TRBD1. The CDR3 has 12 residues. CDR1 and CDR2 from the germline V gene are MDHEN and SYDVKM. V lost 10 bases and J lost 1; bases outside the gene matches: 2. CDR3 DNA: TGTGCCACGGGACAGGCGAACACTGAAGCTTTCTTT. Amino acids: CATGQANTEAFF.

The chain has TRBV7-8 and TRBJ2-7; D is possibly TRBD2 (6 bases). V was clipped by 7 bases and J by 4 bases, with 14 bases between them. Looked up from germline, CDR1 is SGHVS and CDR2 is FQNEAQ. The CDR3 spans 13 residues. CDR3 sequence (DNA): TGTGCCAGCACCGCCGAGGGGAGGTACGAGCAGTACTTC. This gives the protein CASTAEGRYEQYF.

This clone was recorded once. The rearrangement joins TRBV5-6 to TRBJ2-2; possible D gene TRBD1, 6 bases. Trimming shortened V by 4 bases and J by 0 bases, and 10 bases separated the two germline ends. This CDR3 spans 15 amino acids. Germline V gene lookup returns CDR1 SGHDT and CDR2 YYEEEE. CDR3: CASSPGQSNTGELFF. The CDR3 DNA reads TGTGCCAGCAGCCCGGGACAATCGAACACCGGGGAGCTGTTTTTT.

The rearrangement links TRBV2 to TRBJ1-2, with a possible D match to TRBD1 (6 bases). Trimming cost V 6 bases and J 6 bases, with 14 bases left between them. The CDR3 is 13 amino acids. Looked up from germline, CDR1 is SNHLY and CDR2 is FYNNEI. The CDR3 DNA reads as TGTGCCAGCAGGGGAACAGGGAGGGATGGCTACACCTTC. Translating it yields CASRGTGRDGYTF. Supplemented by reference TRBV2 and TRBJ1-2, the full variable domain reads EPEVTQTPSHQVTQMGQEVILRCVPISNHLYFYWYRQILGQKVEFLVSFYNNEISEKSEIFDDQFSVERPDGSNFTLKIRSTKLEDSAMYFCASRGTGRDGYTFGSGTRLTVV.

V usage is TRBV28 and J usage is TRBJ1-2, with 8 bases that match TRBD1. The J segment lost 3 bases and the V segment lost 5 bases, leaving 8 bases of the junction unmatched. CDR3 length: 15 residues. From germline, CDR1 is MDHEN and CDR2 SYDVKM. CDR3 DNA sequence: TGTGCCAGCAGTCTACCACCGGGACAGGACTATGGCTACACCTTC. This sequence encodes CASSLPPGQDYGYTF.

The chain employs TRBV2 and TRBJ2-3, with 8 bases fitting TRBD2. CDR3 size: 17 residues. Germline V gene data show CDR1 as SNHLY and CDR2 as FYNNEI. With 2 bases clipped from V and 2 bases from J, the junction kept 9 bases outside the gene matches. This CDR3 reads CASSEINSGEPTDTQYF. Written as DNA, the CDR3 is TGTGCCAGCAGTGAAATCAATAGCGGGGAACCCACAGATACGCAGTATTTT.

The chain is built from TRBV5-8 and TRBJ1-4; D is unresolved. The CDR3 totals 15 residues. The germline V and J ends were trimmed by 4 bases and 0 bases, with 10 bases remaining between them. CDR1 SGHTS and CDR2 YDEGEE come from the germline V gene. In nucleotides, the CDR3 is TGTGCCAGCAGCCCGGGTCGGGCAACTAATGAAAAACTGTTTTTT. Protein sequence: CASSPGRATNEKLFF.

The chain uses TRBV5-6 and TRBJ1-2; D remains unclear. V lost 0 bases and J 7 bases, leaving 7 bases between the germline ends. The germline CDR1 and CDR2 sequences are SGHDT and YYEEEE. The CDR3 is made up of 12 amino acids. Here the CDR3 reads CASSLASSGYTF. The DNA of the CDR3 is TGTGCCAGCAGCTTGGCCTCCTCTGGCTACACCTTC.

This rearrangement joins TRBV9 to TRBJ2-5, with D hard to call. The CDR3 covers 14 residues. Deletions cut 0 bases from V and 4 bases from J, with 10 bases between. The germline CDR1 and CDR2 sequences are SGDLS and YYNGEE. The CDR3 region is CASSVDPRLETQYF. In DNA, the CDR3 is TGTGCCAGCAGCGTAGACCCCCGGTTAGAGACCCAGTACTTC.

The gene calls are TRBV19 and TRBJ2-1, with 10 bases identical to TRBD2. Germline trimming cut 4 bases from V and 5 bases from J; bases unmatched to any gene: 11. Germline CDR1 LNHDA, CDR2 SQIVND (reference sequence). CDR3 length: 17 residues. The CDR3 DNA sequence: TGTGCCAGTAGTACTACAATACTAGCGGGGCGTGACAATGAGCAGTTCTTC. Translation: CASSTTILAGRDNEQFF.

This sequence joins TRBV6-6 and TRBJ1-2; tentative D call: TRBD1 (6 bases). The germline gives CDR1 MNHNY, CDR2 SVGAGI (reference sequence). With 7 bases removed from V and 3 bases from J, the gap between germline ends came to 12 bases. This CDR3 comprises 13 residues. The CDR3 DNA reads as TGTGCCAGCATGGGATCAGGGGACTATGGCTACACCTTC. Encoded protein: CASMGSGDYGYTF.

The V and J genes are TRBV4-2 and TRBJ2-7; unclear D gene. Germline CDR1 is LGHNA and CDR2 is YNFKEQ. Trimming removed 0 bases at V and 5 bases at J, with 11 bases between. The CDR3 has 14 amino acids. CDR3 loop: CASSQESLADEQYF. As DNA, the CDR3 is TGTGCCAGCAGCCAAGAGAGCCTTGCCGACGAGCAGTACTTC.

The genes are TRBV27 and TRBJ2-7; TRBD1 matches at 9 bases. With 6 bases clipped from V and 8 bases from J, the junction kept 11 bases outside the gene matches. The germline V gene has CDR1 MNHEY and CDR2 SMNVEV (reference sequence). This CDR3 contains 14 residues. CDR3 DNA sequence: TGTGCCAGCAGCACCGGGACAGGGACAAACAAGCAGTACTTC. Translation gives CASSTGTGTNKQYF.

The rearrangement links TRBV9 to TRBJ2-7; D possibly corresponds to TRBD1 (10 bases). V was pared by 0 bases and J by 2 bases, with 27 bases between. CDR1 SGDLS and CDR2 YYNGEE come from the germline V gene. The CDR3 runs to 20 residues. The CDR3 sequence is CASSVGISGQGTSWTYEQYF. Here the CDR3 DNA reads TGTGCCAGCAGCGTAGGAATTTCGGGACAGGGGACTAGCTGGACCTACGAGCAGTACTTC.

The chain is built from TRBV6-5 and TRBJ1-1; 9 nucleotides match TRBD1. The germline gives CDR1 MNHEY, CDR2 SVGAGI. This CDR3 spans 13 amino acids. V shed 2 bases, J shed 7 bases, and the junction held 2 bases outside the gene matches. The CDR3 loop is CASSYPGQGEAFF. The CDR3 nucleotides are TGTGCCAGCAGTTACCCGGGACAGGGTGAAGCTTTCTTT.

This chain uses TRBV5-5 with TRBJ2-2; the D gene is possibly TRBD1 (6 bases). CDR1 SGHKS and CDR2 YYEKEE come from the germline V gene (reference sequence). This CDR3 has 15 residues. Trimming cost V 0 bases and J 5 bases, with 11 bases left between them. CDR3 bases: TGTGCCAGCAGCTTGGGGAGCAGGGGTACCGGGGAGCTGTTTTTT. It is translated as CASSLGSRGTGELFF.

Here the CDR3 reads CATAGGPRDTEAFF. For the CDR3, the DNA is TGTGCCACCGCAGGGGGCCCTAGGGACACTGAAGCTTTCTTT. The J gene is TRBJ1-1, the V gene TRBV10-3, with 8 bases lining up with TRBD1. V shed 10 bases, J shed 3 bases, and the junction held 10 bases outside the gene matches. Germline V CDR1 and CDR2: ENHRY, SYGVKD. The CDR3 totals 14 residues.

This sequence joins TRBV28 and TRBJ2-1; 14 bases fit TRBD2. Germline V gives CDR1 MDHEN, CDR2 SYDVKM. With 6 bases clipped from V and 6 bases from J, the junction kept 4 bases outside the gene matches. The length of the CDR3 is 15 residues. The CDR3 is CASSLTSGGGNEQFF. The CDR3 DNA sequence: TGTGCCAGCAGCCTGACTAGCGGGGGGGGCAATGAGCAGTTCTTC.

This clone was observed a few times. The V and J genes are TRBV6-6 and TRBJ1-5; possible D gene TRBD1, 6 bases. In germline, CDR1 is MNHNY, CDR2 SVGAGI (reference sequence). This CDR3 comprises 16 residues. Trimming took off 6 bases at V and 0 bases at J, with 15 bases between the two ends. CDR3 sequence: CASSPLGGGSNQPQHF. The CDR3, as DNA: TGTGCCAGCAGCCCTCTGGGAGGGGGTAGCAATCAGCCCCAGCATTTT.